The 8 T cell receptor beta chains listed next were all sequenced from one sample in a study of OX40 agonist ivuxolimab in advanced cancers. Only in-frame clones appear in the TCRdb table, and some are missing; sequencing was by immunoSEQ multiplex PCR. The sample carries around 69,000 clones, about 90% recorded once. The input for sequencing was CD4+ or CD8+ T cells sorted from blood, taken in a trial of the OX40 agonist ivuxolimab. These receptors all stem from an adult with an advanced solid tumor such as melanoma, head and neck, liver or kidney cancer.

This chain uses TRBV19 with TRBJ2-6; D gene unclear. V lost 7 bases to trimming and J lost 0 bases, with 10 bases between them. The CDR3 is 15 residues long. CDR1 and CDR2 (germline): LNHDA, SQIVND (reference sequence). The CDR3 is CASNLHGSGANVLTF. The CDR3 coding sequence is TGTGCCAGTAACCTACACGGCTCTGGGGCCAACGTCCTGACTTTC.

This chain uses TRBV10-2 with TRBJ2-5; 10 bases are shared with TRBD1. In germline, CDR1 is WSHSY, CDR2 SAAADI. V shed 4 bases, J shed 5 bases, and the junction held 4 bases outside the gene matches. The CDR3 consists of 14 residues. The CDR3 loop reads CASSGTGGMETQYF. In DNA form, the CDR3 reads TGCGCCAGCAGTGGGACAGGGGGTATGGAGACCCAGTACTTC.

This sequence joins TRBV18 and TRBJ2-7; 7 bases line up with TRBD1. V was clipped by 4 bases and J by 5 bases; unmatched bases: 8. CDR1 is KGHSH and CDR2 is LQKENI in the germline V gene. The CDR3 spans 14 residues. The CDR3: CASSRPQGSNEQYF. CDR3 DNA: TGTGCCAGCTCACGACCACAGGGGTCCAACGAGCAGTACTTC.

CDR3 region: CASSLGLAGVETQYF. In DNA, the CDR3 is TGTGCCAGCAGCTTAGGACTAGCGGGGGTGGAGACCCAGTACTTC. This rearrangement joins TRBV7-2 to TRBJ2-5, with 12 bases matching TRBD2. CDR3 length: 15 residues. J was trimmed by 5 bases and V by 1 base; bases with no gene match: 2. Germline values: CDR1 SGHTA, CDR2 FQGNSA.

This chain links TRBV19 with TRBJ2-2, with D uncertain. The length of the CDR3 is 16 residues. The V gene lost 7 bases and the J gene lost 1 base, with 16 bases spanning the gap. Germline V lookup: CDR1 LNHDA, CDR2 SQIVND (reference sequence). DNA for the CDR3: TGTGCCAGTAAAGATTTAAAAGGGATGAACACCGGGGAGCTGTTTTTT. This translates into CASKDLKGMNTGELFF.

V gene TRBV2 combines with J gene TRBJ1-5, with D possibly TRBD1 on 6 matching bases. CDR3 length: 15 amino acids. The ends were cut back, 5 bases at V and 0 bases at J, with 11 bases in the middle. Germline V gene lookup returns CDR1 SNHLY and CDR2 FYNNEI. In DNA form, the CDR3 reads TGTGCCAGCAGTTCAGGGGTCCCTAGCAATCAGCCCCAGCATTTT. Its translation is CASSSGVPSNQPQHF.

This chain links TRBV28 with TRBJ2-1, with 7 bases lining up with TRBD1. With 4 bases clipped from V and 2 bases from J, the junction kept 8 bases outside the gene matches. Germline CDR1 and CDR2: MDHEN and SYDVKM. The length of the CDR3 is 16 residues. The DNA for the CDR3 is TGTGCCAGCAGTTCATTACAAGGGGGCACCTACAATGAGCAGTTCTTC. This gives the protein CASSSLQGGTYNEQFF.

The rearrangement links TRBV7-9 to TRBJ2-1; possibly TRBD1 or TRBD2 for D (5 bases each). Germline assignment: CDR1 SEHNR and CDR2 FQNEAQ (reference sequence). The CDR3 totals 16 residues. Trimming took off 3 bases at V and 0 bases at J, with 12 bases between the two ends. The CDR3 nucleotides read TGTGCCAGCAGCTTTGCTGGGGGACGCTCCTACAATGAGCAGTTCTTC. It encodes CASSFAGGRSYNEQFF.